This T cell receptor (beta chain) was recorded in a study of blood T cell repertoires in COVID-19. Study as a whole: Sources were T cells, B-cell-depleted T cells, or PBMCs; the material itself was cDNA or gDNA.

The V and J ends lost 3 bases and 7 bases respectively, with 7 bases between them. The CDR3 is made up of 11 amino acids. CDR1 MNHEY and CDR2 SMNVEV come from the germline V gene (reference sequence). This clone has a single count. Produced via immunoSEQ multiplex PCR; TCRdb's table is partial and in-frame only. The sample has almost 400,000 clones; nearly 90% are singletons. Source material: PBMCs or T cells enriched from blood (not recorded which). This clonotype was sampled from a woman aged 25 to 39 who had recovered from COVID-19. This sequence joins TRBV27 and TRBJ2-7; possible D gene TRBD2, 6 bases. The CDR3 DNA is TGTGCCAGCAGTTTTGGGGGGGAGCAGTACTTC. As protein: CASSFGGEQYF.